This T cell receptor (beta chain) was sequenced during a study of blood T cell repertoires in COVID-19. Study at large: Samples came from the United States, Italy and Spain, spanning acute and convalescent COVID-19.

Original data processing: Estimates of nucleated cell counts were drawn from the amplification of reference gene primers. Measured with immunoSEQ multiplex PCR; TCRdb has only the in-frame clones, and not every one. From that table come the V and J calls and clone size; the DNA was used to work out D and trimming. The data show roughly 250,000 clones, 83% seen once. V lost 4 bases and J lost 7; bases outside the gene matches: 8. This CDR3 region has 15 residues. The germline V gene encodes CDR1 LNHDA and CDR2 SQIVND (reference sequence). The sequenced sample was peripheral blood. This TCR came from a human donor in a cohort sampled during active COVID-19. The chain employs TRBV19 and TRBJ2-5, with 11 bases that match TRBD2. The chain's CDR3 is CASSKKTSGVVTQYF. CDR3 coding DNA: TGTGCCAGTAGTAAAAAGACTAGCGGGGTGGTGACCCAGTACTTC.